The clone carrying this T cell receptor (beta chain) was observed a handful of times. Its specificity is unknown. The data originate from a study of blood T cells in healthy people across ages. Study at large: Template switching picked up about one barcoded beta molecule for each two T cells. General study results and limits: Expanded clonotype shifts may have been confounded, as the donors had an unknown CMV status.

CDR3 size: 14 residues. Germline values: CDR1 DFQATT, CDR2 SNEGSKA (reference sequence). V was pared by 5 bases and J by 4 bases, with 7 bases of the junction left unmatched. Next came a second PCR, run for roughly 6 to 11 cycles, which used a sample-barcoded 5' primer along with a J-beta primer mix. Each sample yielded at least 3 million CDR3-containing paired-end reads. TCRdb reanalysed the 5' RACE reads using MiXCR and keeps one entry per CDR3 protein. This table has 450,000 to 700,000 distinct CDR3 sequences, about 25% appearing once. No fewer than 6 million PBMCs went into each sample. Sequencing input: blood. The TCR was taken from a woman aged 70 to 79 in good health. This chain joins TRBV20-1 and TRBJ1-2; 10 bases align to TRBD1. The CDR3 coding sequence is TGCAGTGCTCCTGGACAGGGGGAGCGCTATGGCTACACCTTC. Translation: CSAPGQGERYGYTF.